At least ten counts were recorded for the clone carrying this T cell receptor (beta chain). The antigen remains undetermined. The cDNA 3' end received a ligated oligonucleotide with a UMI. First-round PCR used three to five cycles and beta primers RC1.1 and RC1.2 covering TRBC1 and TRBC2. Via MiXCR, TCRdb re-called the UMI-ligation and nested PCR reads, giving one row per CDR3 protein. The table has fewer than 50,000 distinct CDR3 sequences, roughly 11% seen once. This entry is derived from a study of quantifying T cell responses using KT2 cells. Overall study: TCR alpha and beta constant-region primers primed reverse transcription of RNA.

Unfractionated PBMC were spiked with known numbers of KT2 clone cells. A range of KT2-to-PBMC ratios was made using fixed PBMC numbers. The ends were cut back, 4 bases at V and 1 base at J, with 10 bases in the middle. Germline CDR1 reads SQVTM; CDR2 reads ANQGSEA. This CDR3 spans 14 amino acids. Points from the study as a whole: Counts of KT2 alpha and beta sequences rose linearly with the number of KT2 cells added.

The sequenced sample was PBMCs spiked with cells of the T cell clone KT2. This sequence was found in a human donor. V gene TRBV29-1 combines with J gene TRBJ2-2; D call uncertain. DNA of the CDR3: TGCAGCGTTGGGCAGGTCTTGAACACCGGGGAGCTGTTTTTT. This translates into CSVGQVLNTGELFF.